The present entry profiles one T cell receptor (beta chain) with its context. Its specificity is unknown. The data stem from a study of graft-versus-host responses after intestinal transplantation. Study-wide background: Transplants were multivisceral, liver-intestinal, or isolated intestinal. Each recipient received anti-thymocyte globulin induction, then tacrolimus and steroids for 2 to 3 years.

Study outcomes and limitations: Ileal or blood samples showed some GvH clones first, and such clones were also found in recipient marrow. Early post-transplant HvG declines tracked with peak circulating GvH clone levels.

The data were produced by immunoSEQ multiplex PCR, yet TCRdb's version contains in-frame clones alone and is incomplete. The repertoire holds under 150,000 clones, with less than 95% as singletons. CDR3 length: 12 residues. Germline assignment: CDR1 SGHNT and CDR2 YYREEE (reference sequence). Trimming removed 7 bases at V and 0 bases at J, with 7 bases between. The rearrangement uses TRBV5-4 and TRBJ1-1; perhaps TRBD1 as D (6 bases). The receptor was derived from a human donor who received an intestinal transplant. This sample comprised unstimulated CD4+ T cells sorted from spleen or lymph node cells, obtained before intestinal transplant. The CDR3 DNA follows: TGTGCCAGCGGGGGCCTGAACACTGAAGCTTTCTTT. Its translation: CASGGLNTEAFF.